The 10 T cell receptor beta chains in this list originate from one sample, sequenced in a study of control samples from healthy donors and cancer patients. The protocol was immunoSEQ multiplex PCR, while the TCRdb copy is restricted to in-frame clones and leaves out a portion. This table holds some 200,000 clones, around 93% found once. The specimen sequenced was blood. The receptor set was obtained from a man aged 18 to 29 in good health.

In nucleotides, the CDR3 is TGTGCCAGCAGCGGGAGACTAGCGGGGGGGTTCGAGACCCAGTACTTC. This encodes CASSGRLAGGFETQYF. The chain combines TRBV9 with TRBJ2-5, with 14 bases lining up with TRBD2. This CDR3 comprises 16 residues. V trimming: 3 bases; J trimming: 5 bases; junction bases outside the gene matches: 6. Germline assignment: CDR1 SGDLS and CDR2 YYNGEE.

The chain uses TRBV7-6 and TRBJ2-7; possibly TRBD1 for D (6 bases). The length of the CDR3 is 14 residues. The V and J ends lost 2 bases and 7 bases respectively, with 15 bases between them. The germline V gene encodes CDR1 SGHVS and CDR2 FNYEAQ. The DNA of the CDR3 is TGTGCCAGCAGCTTACTACAGGGAACACGAGAGCAGTACTTC. Its protein product is CASSLLQGTREQYF.

The chain combines TRBV18 with TRBJ2-1; possibly TRBD1 for D (6 bases). Germline CDR1 is KGHSH and CDR2 is LQKENI. V was clipped by 3 bases and J by 3 bases, with 15 bases between them. The CDR3 covers 16 residues. The CDR3 sequence: CASSPNAQGLYNEQFF. In nucleotides, the CDR3 is TGTGCCAGCTCACCGAACGCACAGGGCCTCTACAATGAGCAGTTCTTC.

The rearrangement links TRBV5-1 to TRBJ2-2; 7 positions match TRBD1. Germline V CDR1 and CDR2: SGHRS, YFSETQ. The length of the CDR3 is 16 residues. J gave up 2 bases and V 1 base, and 5 bases lay outside the gene matches. The CDR3 DNA sequence: TGCGCCAGCAGCTTGTTAGGGGGCTTAAACACCGGGGAGCTGTTTTTT. Translation: CASSLLGGLNTGELFF. The full variable domain, its missing parts supplied by reference TRBV5-1 and TRBJ2-2, is KAGVTQTPRYLIKTRGQQVTLSCSPISGHRSVSWYQQTPGQGLQFLFEYFSETQRNKGNFPGRFSGRQFSNSRSEMNVSTLELGDSALYLCASSLLGGLNTGELFFGEGSRLTVL.

The chain recombines TRBV28 with TRBJ1-1; TRBD1 matches 7 bases. With 5 bases clipped from V and 3 bases from J, the junction kept 12 bases outside the gene matches. CDR1 and CDR2 from the germline V gene are MDHEN and SYDVKM. The CDR3 runs 16 residues. The CDR3 protein is CASSLRQGSKYTEAFF. CDR3 sequence (DNA): TGTGCCAGCAGTCTTCGACAGGGCTCTAAGTACACTGAAGCTTTCTTT.

The chain employs TRBV2 and TRBJ1-5, with a possible D match to TRBD1 (5 bases). Trimming stripped 8 bases from V and 1 base from J, with 9 bases between. The CDR3 is 13 amino acids. The germline V gene has CDR1 SNHLY and CDR2 FYNNEI. CDR3 DNA sequence: TGTGCCAGCGGACAACAAAGCAATCAGCCCCAGCATTTT. It is translated as CASGQQSNQPQHF.

The chain is built from TRBV3-1 (or the pseudogene TRBV3-2) and TRBJ1-1; 12 nucleotides align to TRBD1. The length of the CDR3 is 19 residues. J lost 6 bases, V lost 2 bases, and 16 bases had no gene match. The V gene's germline CDR1 is LGHDT and CDR2 YNNKEL (reference sequence). The CDR3: CASSQLWVPGQGAFAEAFF. CDR3 DNA: TGTGCCAGCAGCCAACTCTGGGTTCCGGGACAGGGGGCGTTTGCTGAAGCTTTCTTT.

The chain couples TRBV3-1 (or the pseudogene TRBV3-2) to TRBJ2-3; 8 positions match TRBD1. The V gene's germline CDR1 is LGHDT and CDR2 YNNKEL (reference sequence). The CDR3 runs to 16 residues. J gave up 1 base and V 2 bases, and 5 bases lay outside the gene matches. The CDR3 DNA reads TGTGCCAGCAGCCAACGACAGGGGATCGGCACAGATACGCAGTATTTT. This translates into CASSQRQGIGTDTQYF.

This chain connects TRBV25-1 to TRBJ1-5, with D possibly TRBD1 on 6 matching bases. V was shortened by 4 bases and J by 4 bases, with 11 bases between the two germline ends. Germline V lookup: CDR1 MGHDK, CDR2 SYGVNS. This CDR3 contains 14 residues. DNA for the CDR3: TGTGCCAGCAGTGTCAGGGGCGGTAATCAGCCCCAGCATTTT. Amino acids: CASSVRGGNQPQHF.

This rearrangement joins TRBV28 to TRBJ2-7; TRBD1 is a possible D gene (5 bases). The germline V and J ends were trimmed by 5 bases and 7 bases, with 21 bases remaining between them. The V gene's germline CDR1 is MDHEN and CDR2 SYDVKM. CDR3 length equals 15 residues. In nucleotides, the CDR3 is TGTGCCAGCAGTCCAAGGGGTTCCCCCATAAGAGAGCAGTACTTC. Its protein product is CASSPRGSPIREQYF.